Following are 17 T cell receptor beta chains from one sample sequenced in a study of blood T cell repertoires in COVID-19. Produced via immunoSEQ multiplex PCR; TCRdb's table is partial and in-frame only. The sample comprises approximately 270,000 clones, 86% of which are singletons, and about 8.8% rests with the top ten. Sequenced material: peripheral blood. These receptors came from a man in his forties with active or convalescent COVID-19.

V is TRBV6-5 and J is TRBJ2-3; D may be TRBD1 (5 bases). The CDR3 length is 12 residues. Trimming pared 8 bases from V and 3 bases from J, leaving 9 bases between. Per the germline V gene, CDR1 is MNHEY and CDR2 is SVGAGI. CDR3 sequence reads: CASLTVTDTQYF. DNA of the CDR3: TGTGCCAGCCTGACAGTGACAGATACGCAGTATTTT.

The chain combines TRBV5-1 with TRBJ2-2; 8 nucleotides line up with TRBD1. V lost 4 bases to trimming and J lost 2 bases; unmatched junction nucleotides: 4. The CDR3 is made up of 15 amino acids. The V gene's germline CDR1 is SGHRS and CDR2 YFSETQ. The CDR3 nucleotides are TGCGCCAGCAGCACCAGGGGGCAAAACACCGGGGAGCTGTTTTTT. Encoded protein: CASSTRGQNTGELFF.

The rearrangement links TRBV19 to TRBJ1-1, with D perhaps matching TRBD1 (5 bases). CDR1 LNHDA and CDR2 SQIVND come from the germline V gene (reference sequence). Trimming pared 6 bases from V and 1 base from J, leaving 12 bases between. This CDR3 region has 14 residues. CDR3 sequence (DNA): TGTGCCAGTAGGGACCAGGGCAAGAACACTGAAGCTTTCTTT. As protein: CASRDQGKNTEAFF.

V and J are TRBV5-1 and TRBJ2-5; no firm D call. The V end lost 4 bases, the J end lost 3 bases, and 10 bases lay between the germline ends. The CDR3 loop spans 13 amino acids. Per germline, CDR1 SGHRS and CDR2 YFSETQ. The CDR3 region has the DNA TGCGCCAGCAGCGCTCTAGGAGAAGAGACCCAGTACTTC. This gives the protein CASSALGEETQYF. The variable domain in full, completed from reference TRBV5-1 and TRBJ2-5, reads KAGVTQTPRYLIKTRGQQVTLSCSPISGHRSVSWYQQTPGQGLQFLFEYFSETQRNKGNFPGRFSGRQFSNSRSEMNVSTLELGDSALYLCASSALGEETQYFGPGTRLLVL.

This rearrangement joins TRBV6-5 to TRBJ2-1, with 9 bases identical to TRBD1. Germline CDR1 MNHEY, CDR2 SVGAGI. The CDR3 is 16 residues long. Trimming cost V 2 bases and J 3 bases; bases outside gene matches: 5. CDR3 DNA: TGTGCCAGCAGTTACGGTGGACAGGGGAGCTACAATGAGCAGTTCTTC. It yields the protein CASSYGGQGSYNEQFF.

This chain uses TRBV28 with TRBJ2-2, with TRBD1 matching over 7 bases. The germline V gene has CDR1 MDHEN and CDR2 SYDVKM. The CDR3 has 15 residues. V dropped 2 bases and J dropped 7; count of bases not matched to a gene: 7. CDR3 residues: CASSLKTGRNGELFF. The CDR3 DNA reads as TGTGCCAGCAGTTTAAAGACAGGGCGGAACGGGGAGCTGTTTTTT. The variable domain in full, with the rest retrieved from reference TRBV28 and TRBJ2-2, is DVKVTQSSRYLVKRTGEKVFLECVQDMDHENMFWYRQDPGLGLRLIYFSYDVKMKEKGDIPEGYSVSREKKERFSLILESASTNQTSMYLCASSLKTGRNGELFFGEGSRLTVL.

The CDR3: CSASKEGGINEQYF. The CDR3 DNA follows: TGCAGTGCTAGTAAGGAAGGGGGCATTAACGAGCAGTACTTC. This chain links TRBV20-1 with TRBJ2-7, with 7 bases matching TRBD1. Trimming at V came to 3 bases and at J to 5 bases, leaving 10 bases not matched to a gene. The length of the CDR3 is 14 residues. Germline V gives CDR1 DFQATT, CDR2 SNEGSKA (reference sequence).

The rearrangement links TRBV19 to TRBJ1-2; D ambiguous. The length of the CDR3 is 9 residues. CDR1 LNHDA and CDR2 SQIVND come from the germline V gene (reference sequence). Trimming cost V 11 bases and J 7 bases, with 8 bases left between them. CDR3 sequence: CACGPGYTF. CDR3 coding DNA: TGTGCCTGTGGGCCTGGCTACACCTTC.

The rearrangement joins TRBV24-1 to TRBJ2-1, with 7 bases identical to TRBD1. Germline CDR1 and CDR2: KGHDR and SFDVKD. Trimming cost V 6 bases and J 4 bases; bases outside gene matches: 5. This CDR3 is built from 14 residues. As DNA, the CDR3 is TGTGCCACCAGTCACCGGGACAGATACAATGAGCAGTTCTTC. Protein product: CATSHRDRYNEQFF.

Only one count was recorded for this clone. The V and J genes are TRBV5-4 and TRBJ1-2, with D perhaps matching TRBD1 (5 bases). This CDR3 is built from 14 residues. Per germline, CDR1 SGHNT and CDR2 YYREEE (reference sequence). With 0 bases removed from V and 7 bases from J, the gap between germline ends came to 13 bases. For the CDR3, the DNA is TGTGCCAGCAGCTTGGTAGAGGGAGGGACTGGCTACACCTTC. Translation: CASSLVEGGTGYTF.

The chain recombines TRBV5-8 with TRBJ1-5; D gene uncertain. The germline gives CDR1 SGHTS, CDR2 YDEGEE. The CDR3 runs 11 residues. Trimming cost V 4 bases and J 4 bases, with 3 bases left between them. Here the CDR3 DNA reads TGTGCCAGCAGCCCGAATCAGCCCCAGCATTTT. Residues: CASSPNQPQHF.

The rearrangement uses TRBV5-4 and TRBJ2-1; TRBD1 matches 7 bases. CDR1 is SGHNT and CDR2 is YYREEE in the germline V gene (reference sequence). Germline trimming cut 0 bases from V and 2 bases from J; bases unmatched to any gene: 2. The length of the CDR3 is 15 residues. CDR3 sequence: CASSLDRGPYNEQFF. CDR3 DNA sequence: TGTGCCAGCAGCTTGGACAGGGGACCCTACAATGAGCAGTTCTTC.

The chain couples TRBV28 to TRBJ2-1; no firm D call. V shed 2 bases and J shed 8 bases, with 13 bases lying between them. The CDR3 totals 14 residues. Germline lookup yields CDR1 MDHEN and CDR2 SYDVKM. In nucleotides, the CDR3 is TGTGCCAGCAGTTTAGGCAGGCCCAAAGATGAGCAGTTCTTC. It encodes CASSLGRPKDEQFF. Full variable domain (rest looked up from reference TRBV28 and TRBJ2-1): DVKVTQSSRYLVKRTGEKVFLECVQDMDHENMFWYRQDPGLGLRLIYFSYDVKMKEKGDIPEGYSVSREKKERFSLILESASTNQTSMYLCASSLGRPKDEQFFGPGTRLTVL.

This chain's CDR3 is CASTRDKGNEQFF. CDR3 nucleotides: TGCGCCAGCACCCGGGACAAGGGGAATGAGCAGTTCTTC. The V and J genes are TRBV5-1 and TRBJ2-1; D perhaps matches TRBD1 (6 bases). Trimming stripped 6 bases from V and 7 bases from J, with 14 bases between. The CDR3 sequence is 13 residues long. Germline assignment: CDR1 SGHRS and CDR2 YFSETQ.

The chain couples TRBV30 to TRBJ1-5, with 10 bases identical to TRBD1. The V and J ends lost 2 bases and 5 bases, in that order; junction bases with no gene match: 9. The germline V gene encodes CDR1 GTSNPN and CDR2 SVGIG (reference sequence). The CDR3 runs to 16 residues. The CDR3 DNA reads TGTGCCTGGAGTTCGGACTGGACAGGGGGTCATCAGCCCCAGCATTTT. Translation gives CAWSSDWTGGHQPQHF.

This clone has more than one count but fewer than ten. The chain employs TRBV5-1 and TRBJ1-4; 9 bases agree with TRBD1. Germline-derived CDR1 and CDR2 are SGHRS and YFSETQ. This CDR3 region has 15 residues. The J segment lost 4 bases and the V segment lost 4 bases, leaving 5 bases of the junction unmatched. CDR3 nucleotides: TGCGCCAGCAGCCTCGGGGACAGGGATAATGAAAAACTGTTTTTT. Translation: CASSLGDRDNEKLFF.

This clone showed up just a few times. CDR3: CATSDFGAGAETQYF. In DNA form, the CDR3 reads TGTGCCACCAGTGATTTCGGCGCGGGAGCTGAGACCCAGTACTTC. The chain carries TRBV24-1 and TRBJ2-5, with 7 bases identical to TRBD2. Unmatched junction bases numbered 6, after V lost 1 base and J lost 5 bases. The CDR3 is 15 residues long. CDR1 is KGHDR, CDR2 SFDVKD, per germline.